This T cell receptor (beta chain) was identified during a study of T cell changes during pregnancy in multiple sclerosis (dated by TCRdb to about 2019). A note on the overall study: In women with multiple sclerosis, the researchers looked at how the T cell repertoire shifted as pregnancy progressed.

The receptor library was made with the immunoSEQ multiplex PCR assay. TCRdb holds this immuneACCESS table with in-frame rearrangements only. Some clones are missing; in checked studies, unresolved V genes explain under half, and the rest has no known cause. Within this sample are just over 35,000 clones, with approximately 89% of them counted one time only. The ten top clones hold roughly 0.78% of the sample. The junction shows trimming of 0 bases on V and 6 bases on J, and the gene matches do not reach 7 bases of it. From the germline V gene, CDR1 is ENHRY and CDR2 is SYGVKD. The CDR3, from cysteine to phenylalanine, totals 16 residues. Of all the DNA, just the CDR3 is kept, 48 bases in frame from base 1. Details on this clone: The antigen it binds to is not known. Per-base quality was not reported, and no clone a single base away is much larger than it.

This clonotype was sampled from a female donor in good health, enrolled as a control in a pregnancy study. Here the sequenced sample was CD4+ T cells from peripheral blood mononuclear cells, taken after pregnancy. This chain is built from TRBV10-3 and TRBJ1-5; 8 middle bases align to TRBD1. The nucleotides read TGTGCCATCAGTGAGTCCACAGGGGGGGCTTCTCAGCCCCAGCATTTT. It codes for CAISESTGGASQPQHF.